This is a list of T cell receptor beta chains from one sample in a study of breast tumors, draining lymph nodes, adjacent tissues. TCRdb reprocessed the multiplex PCR reads via MiXCR and lists one record per CDR3 protein. The sample consists of about 7,600 distinct CDR3 sequences, over 60% of them appearing once. Sequences were obtained from tumor-adjacent breast tissue. These receptors originate from a female donor with breast cancer. Some clones in this sample may be carry-over from other donors' samples. Each CDR3 is given without its conserved first and last residue. Each record gives: V gene, D gene, J gene, CDR3 protein. A D gene is named only where the DNA matches it firmly.

TRBV20-1	TRBD1	TRBJ1-2	SARDGTGRNYGYT
TRBV14	-	TRBJ2-7	ASSQHSYEQY
TRBV20-1	-	TRBJ2-1	SARAPGLNYNEQF
TRBV7-3	-	TRBJ2-3	ASSLSRDTQY
TRBV15	-	TRBJ1-6	ATSRDGVDSPLH
TRBV3-1	-	TRBJ2-5	ASSPKQETQY
TRBV10-1	TRBD1	TRBJ2-7	ASRTGQGSAEQY
TRBV11-2	-	TRBJ2-5	ASSLARSGETQY
TRBV14	-	TRBJ1-2	ASSQELAGLDGYT
TRBV5-1	TRBD2	TRBJ2-1	ASSFELAGVNNEQF
TRBV7-9	TRBD2	TRBJ2-5	ASSLVASGGARETQY
TRBV10-3	TRBD2	TRBJ2-7	AISEGGTSGSYEQY
TRBV10-3	TRBD1	TRBJ1-2	AISLPGTVTNYGYT
TRBV4-2	TRBD2	TRBJ2-5	ASSPRTSGVSETQY
TRBV7-6	TRBD2	TRBJ2-1	ASSLTSGSSNEQF